The T cell receptor beta chain under discussion was sequenced for a study of Ad26.COV2.S vaccination and SARS-CoV-2 variants. The CDR3 is 13 residues long. V trimming: 8 bases; J trimming: 7 bases; junction bases outside the gene matches: 12. The germline gives CDR1 GTSNPN, CDR2 SVGIG (reference sequence). Sequencing was performed with immunoSEQ multiplex PCR; in TCRdb, only in-frame clones are kept and a portion is missing. The sample has about 460,000 clones, about 89% seen once. Treatment given: some 20 received Ad26.COV2.S at low or high dose, single or two shots; several received placebo; per-sample allocation not given. Vaccine and placebo recipients were sampled on day 63 after the first injection.

The origin of this receptor is a person between 18 and 60 years old who received the Ad26.COV2.S COVID-19 vaccine or a placebo. This specimen consisted of peripheral blood, obtained in a trial of Ad26.COV2.S vaccine versus placebo. The gene calls are TRBV30 and TRBJ1-2; the match to TRBD1 covers 8 bases. The chain's CDR3 is CAGHRGSNIGYTF. CDR3 in DNA: TGTGCCGGACACAGGGGGAGTAATATTGGCTACACCTTC.